This T cell receptor beta chain was sequenced during a study of T cell repertoires in ileal Crohn's disease. General study results and limits: Active smokers at surgery had more clonal expansions than non-smokers.

Time point here: neoterminal ileum biopsy at postoperative endoscopy, about 6 months after surgery. TCRdb's table, derived via immunoSEQ multiplex PCR, lists solely in-frame clones and lacks some. The top ten hold around 4.1% of the sample, which has fewer than 15,000 clones, roughly three quarters seen once. Details on this clone: Its matching antigen is unknown.

The clonotype originates from an adult with Crohn's disease. Sequenced: ileal tissue.

CDR3 residues: CASRPPYGPEAFF. CDR3 coding DNA: TGTGCCAGCAGACCCCCCTATGGACCTGAAGCTTTCTTT. The chain links TRBV28 to TRBJ1-1; D is ambiguous. The CDR3 totals 13 residues. The germline V gene encodes CDR1 MDHEN and CDR2 SYDVKM. V dropped 6 bases and J dropped 6 bases, with 14 bases sitting between them. The complete variable domain, with remaining parts taken from reference TRBV28 and TRBJ1-1, reads DVKVTQSSRYLVKRTGEKVFLECVQDMDHENMFWYRQDPGLGLRLIYFSYDVKMKEKGDIPEGYSVSREKKERFSLILESASTNQTSMYLCASRPPYGPEAFFGQGTRLTVV.